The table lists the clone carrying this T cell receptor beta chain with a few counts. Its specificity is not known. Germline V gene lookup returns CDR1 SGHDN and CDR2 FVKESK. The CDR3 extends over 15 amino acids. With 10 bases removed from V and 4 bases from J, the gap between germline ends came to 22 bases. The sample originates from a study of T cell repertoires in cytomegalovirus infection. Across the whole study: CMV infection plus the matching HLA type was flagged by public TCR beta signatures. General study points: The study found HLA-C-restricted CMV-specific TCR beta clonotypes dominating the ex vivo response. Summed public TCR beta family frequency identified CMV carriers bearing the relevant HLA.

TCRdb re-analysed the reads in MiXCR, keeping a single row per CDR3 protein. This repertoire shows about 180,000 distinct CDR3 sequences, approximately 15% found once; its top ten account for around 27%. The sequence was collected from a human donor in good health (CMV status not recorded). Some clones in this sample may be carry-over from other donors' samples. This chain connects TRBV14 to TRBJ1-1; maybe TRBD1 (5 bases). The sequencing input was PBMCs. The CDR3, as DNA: TGTGCCACGAGGGACTTCCCCATCAGGAGCACTGAAGCTTTCTTT. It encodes CATRDFPIRSTEAFF. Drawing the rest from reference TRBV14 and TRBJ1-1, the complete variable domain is EAGVTQFPSHSVIEKGQTVTLRCDPISGHDNLYWYRRVMGKEIKFLLHFVKESKQDESGMPNNRFLAERTGGTYSTLKVQPAELEDSGVYFCATRDFPIRSTEAFFGQGTRLTVV.